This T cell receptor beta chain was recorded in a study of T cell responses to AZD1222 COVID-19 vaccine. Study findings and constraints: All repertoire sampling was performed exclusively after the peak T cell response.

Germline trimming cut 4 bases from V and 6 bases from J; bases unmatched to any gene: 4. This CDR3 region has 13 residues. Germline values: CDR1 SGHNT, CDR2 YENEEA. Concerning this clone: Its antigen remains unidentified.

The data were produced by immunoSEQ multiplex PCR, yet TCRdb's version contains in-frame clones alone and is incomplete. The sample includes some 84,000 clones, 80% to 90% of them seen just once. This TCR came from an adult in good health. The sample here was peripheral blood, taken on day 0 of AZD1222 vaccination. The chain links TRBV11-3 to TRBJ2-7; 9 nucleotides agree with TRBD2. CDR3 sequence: CASSSREGREQYF. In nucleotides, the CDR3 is TGTGCCAGCAGCTCGCGGGAGGGCCGCGAGCAGTACTTC.